This T cell receptor (beta chain) originates from a study of patients and donors after allogeneic stem cell transplantation. From the RT-PCR reads, TCRdb called clonotypes with MiXCR, one entry per CDR3 protein. The data contain roughly 200,000 distinct CDR3 sequences, around 40% of them singletons. The sequence derives from a human donor who was either an allogeneic HSCT recipient or a stem cell or donor lymphocyte infusion donor (not recorded which). It is not recorded whose cells these are; they may come from a transplant donor. Specimen: blood, either unsorted or a sorted T cell fraction (not recorded which).

The CDR3 loop is CSVSGVFSYEQYF. For the CDR3, the DNA is TGCAGCGTTAGCGGGGTGTTCTCCTACGAGCAGTACTTC. The gene calls are TRBV29-1 and TRBJ2-7, with 7 nucleotides matching TRBD2. This CDR3 is built from 13 residues. V was clipped by 5 bases and J by 0 bases; unmatched bases: 4. The germline gives CDR1 SQVTM, CDR2 ANQGSEA.